This is a list of T cell receptor beta chains from one sample in a study of shared clonotypes between healthy human individuals. Assay used: immunoSEQ multiplex PCR; TCRdb lists only in-frame clones, some missing. The sample carries 900,000 to 1,200,000 clones, 70% to 80% recorded once. Sequenced sample: memory CD4+ T cells from PBMCs. The receptors shown here come from a man younger than 30 in good health. Some clones in this sample may be carry-over from other donors' samples. Both conserved end residues are part of each CDR3. The D gene is left open where the match is weak. Size values are once, few and many counts, or a class for expanded clones, and some rows have none.

j_gene	abundance	v_gene	d_gene	CDR3aa	CDR3nt
TRBJ2-1	.	TRBV5-1	.	CASSLEHGYNEQFF	TGCGCCAGCAGCTTGGAACACGGATACAATGAGCAGTTCTTC
TRBJ2-4	few	TRBV10-1	TRBD2	CASSESSSGGAQYF	TGCGCCAGCAGTGAGTCGTCTAGCGGGGGGGCTCAGTACTTC
TRBJ1-3	once	TRBV28	.	CASTWGGPGNTIYF	TGTGCCAGCACCTGGGGGGGGCCTGGAAACACCATATATTTT
TRBJ2-5	.	TRBV6-5	.	CASSYSLAQETQYF	TGTGCCAGCAGTTACTCGTTAGCTCAAGAGACCCAGTACTTC
TRBJ2-1	.	TRBV28	TRBD2	CASSSRLAEDYNEQFF	TGTGCCAGCAGTTCCCGACTAGCGGAAGATTACAATGAGCAGTTCTTC
TRBJ1-1	.	TRBV6-1	.	CASSDWTSRSAFF	TGTGCCAGCAGTGATTGGACATCAAGATCGGCTTTCTTT
TRBJ1-1	once	TRBV27	TRBD1	CASSLWDRGLAFF	TGTGCCAGCAGTTTATGGGACAGGGGGCTAGCTTTCTTT
TRBJ2-2	.	TRBV7-2	.	CASSRAIYTGELFF	TGTGCCAGCAGCCGAGCGATCTACACCGGGGAGCTGTTTTTT
TRBJ2-7	.	TRBV5-1	TRBD2	CASSLALGRARHEQYF	TGCGCCAGCAGCTTGGCCTTAGGGAGGGCTAGACACGAGCAGTACTTC
TRBJ1-1	.	TRBV4-2	.	CASSQKANTEAFF	TGTGCCAGCAGCCAAAAAGCGAACACTGAAGCTTTCTTT
TRBJ2-7	once	TRBV18	.	CASSPQKGYYEQYF	TGTGCCAGCTCACCACAAAAGGGATACTACGAGCAGTACTTC
TRBJ2-5	.	TRBV6-5	.	CASSRRQGTQYF	TGTGCCAGCAGTCGTCGTCAGGGGACCCAGTACTTC
TRBJ2-3	.	TRBV11-3	TRBD2	CASSLVPSGREYF	TGTGCCAGCAGCTTAGTCCCTAGCGGGAGGGAGTATTTT
TRBJ1-1	.	TRBV6-5	TRBD1	CASTQKGATEAFF	TGTGCCAGCACCCAAAAGGGGGCGACTGAAGCTTTCTTT
TRBJ1-4	.	TRBV18	.	CASSLLQGVDNEKLFF	TGTGCCAGCTCATTGTTACAGGGCGTTGATAATGAAAAACTGTTTTTT
TRBJ1-5	.	TRBV28	.	CASRRDNNQPQHF	TGTGCCAGTAGACGGGACAACAATCAGCCCCAGCATTTT
TRBJ1-2	.	TRBV18	.	CASSPSMATYGYTF	TGTGCCAGCTCACCCTCTATGGCGACGTATGGCTACACCTTC
TRBJ2-7	.	TRBV9	TRBD1	CASSVEPTGGIYEQYF	TGTGCCAGCAGCGTAGAGCCCACAGGGGGCATCTACGAGCAGTACTTC
TRBJ2-5	.	TRBV7-2	TRBD1	CASSTDRGRETQYF	TGTGCCAGCAGCACCGACAGGGGGCGAGAGACCCAGTACTTC
TRBJ1-2	.	TRBV5-1	.	CASSLLVTDYGYTF	TGCGCCAGCAGCTTGCTAGTGACGGACTATGGCTACACCTTC
TRBJ2-1	.	TRBV6-1	.	CASTGPRTYNEQFF	TGTGCCAGCACGGGACCACGGACCTACAATGAGCAGTTCTTC
TRBJ2-3	.	TRBV7-3	TRBD2	CASSLRLAGVGTDTQYF	TGTGCCAGCAGCTTAAGGCTAGCGGGAGTTGGTACAGATACGCAGTATTTT
TRBJ1-5	.	TRBV7-2	.	CASSLQRGVGQPQHF	TGTGCCAGCAGTTTACAGCGGGGGGTCGGTCAGCCCCAGCATTTT
TRBJ2-7	.	TRBV5-1	TRBD2	CASSSGLAGGLSYEQYF	TGCGCCAGCAGCAGCGGACTAGCGGGAGGACTCTCCTACGAGCAGTACTTC
TRBJ1-1	few	TRBV5-1	.	CASSLNLNTEAFF	TGCGCCAGCAGCTTGAATTTAAACACTGAAGCTTTCTTT
TRBJ1-2	.	TRBV30	TRBD1	CAWTRDSLDYGYTF	TGTGCCTGGACTAGGGACAGTCTCGACTATGGCTACACCTTC
TRBJ1-2	.	TRBV5-4	.	CASSFGRGYYGYTF	TGTGCCAGCAGCTTTGGCAGGGGATACTATGGCTACACCTTC
TRBJ2-1	many	TRBV5-1	TRBD2	CASSLTSGSNEQFF	TGCGCCAGCAGCTTGACTAGCGGTTCCAATGAGCAGTTCTTC
TRBJ2-5	.	TRBV20-1	.	CSAIRRETQYF	TGCAGTGCTATTCGCAGAGAGACCCAGTACTTC
TRBJ2-2	.	TRBV5-1	.	CASSRDRPNTGELFF	TGCGCCAGCAGCCGAGACCGCCCTAACACCGGGGAGCTGTTTTTT
TRBJ2-5	.	TRBV2	.	CARSPKGVRETQYF	TGTGCCAGATCCCCCAAGGGCGTTCGAGAGACCCAGTACTTC
TRBJ2-7	.	TRBV6-5	.	CASSYVRSYEQYF	TGTGCCAGCAGTTACGTTCGCTCCTACGAGCAGTACTTC
TRBJ1-5	.	TRBV19	TRBD1	CASSPRRGTGGFGQPQHF	TGTGCCAGTAGTCCTCGCCGAGGGACAGGGGGCTTTGGTCAGCCCCAGCATTTT
TRBJ1-5	.	TRBV30	TRBD1	CASGQGDQPQHF	TGTGCCTCCGGACAGGGAGATCAGCCCCAGCATTTT
TRBJ1-4	.	TRBV15	TRBD1	CATSREILAGGEKLFF	TGTGCCACCAGCAGAGAGATCCTAGCAGGGGGTGAAAAACTGTTTTTT
TRBJ2-3	.	TRBV29-1	TRBD2	CSFSGLAGERSTDTQYF	TGCAGCTTTTCGGGACTAGCGGGAGAAAGAAGCACAGATACGCAGTATTTT
TRBJ2-3	few	TRBV5-5	.	CASSVVAASQDTQYF	TGTGCCAGCAGCGTGGTCGCGGCTAGTCAAGATACGCAGTATTTT
TRBJ2-2	.	TRBV7-9	.	CASSPIGGTGELFF	TGTGCCAGCAGCCCTATTGGCGGCACCGGGGAGCTGTTTTTT
TRBJ1-6	once	TRBV5-4	TRBD1	CASSDGTGPHSPLHF	TGTGCCAGCAGCGACGGGACAGGGCCCCACTCACCCCTCCACTTT
TRBJ1-4	.	TRBV5-8	TRBD1	CASSFNPVTGRSFF	TGTGCCAGCAGCTTCAACCCTGTGACAGGGAGATCGTTTTTT
TRBJ1-1	.	TRBV7-6	.	CASSSTQGHLNTEAFF	TGTGCCAGCAGCTCAACTCAGGGACATTTGAACACTGAAGCTTTCTTT
TRBJ2-2	.	TRBV2	.	CASKRAANTGELFF	TGTGCCAGCAAGCGGGCAGCGAACACCGGGGAGCTGTTTTTT
TRBJ2-3	.	TRBV5-1	TRBD2	CASSVGLAGLSTDTQYF	TGCGCCAGCAGCGTTGGTCTAGCGGGCCTTAGCACAGATACGCAGTATTTT
TRBJ2-1	.	TRBV20-1	.	CSAKVGAEQFF	TGCAGTGCCAAAGTAGGGGCCGAGCAGTTCTTC
TRBJ2-5	.	TRBV7-6	TRBD1	CASSLVRDRGVETQYF	TGTGCCAGCAGCTTAGTCCGGGACAGGGGAGTGGAGACCCAGTACTTC
TRBJ2-6	.	TRBV10-3	.	CAISESTANPGANVLTF	TGTGCCATCAGTGAGTCAACGGCCAACCCTGGGGCCAACGTCCTGACTTTC
TRBJ2-7	.	TRBV28	TRBD2	CASSYGQGRLAGPPQEQYF	TGTGCCAGCAGCTATGGACAGGGACGACTAGCGGGGCCGCCCCAAGAGCAGTACTTC
TRBJ2-1	.	TRBV2	.	CASSEFGYGRVSYNEQFF	TGTGCCAGCAGTGAATTCGGGTATGGCAGGGTTTCCTACAATGAGCAGTTCTTC
TRBJ2-7	few	TRBV18	.	CASSPRSFGYEQYF	TGTGCCAGCTCACCACGTTCGTTTGGATACGAGCAGTACTTC
TRBJ1-4	.	TRBV7-2	TRBD1	CASSHPRGLPNEKLFF	TGTGCCAGCAGCCACCCTAGGGGGCTGCCTAATGAAAAACTGTTTTTT